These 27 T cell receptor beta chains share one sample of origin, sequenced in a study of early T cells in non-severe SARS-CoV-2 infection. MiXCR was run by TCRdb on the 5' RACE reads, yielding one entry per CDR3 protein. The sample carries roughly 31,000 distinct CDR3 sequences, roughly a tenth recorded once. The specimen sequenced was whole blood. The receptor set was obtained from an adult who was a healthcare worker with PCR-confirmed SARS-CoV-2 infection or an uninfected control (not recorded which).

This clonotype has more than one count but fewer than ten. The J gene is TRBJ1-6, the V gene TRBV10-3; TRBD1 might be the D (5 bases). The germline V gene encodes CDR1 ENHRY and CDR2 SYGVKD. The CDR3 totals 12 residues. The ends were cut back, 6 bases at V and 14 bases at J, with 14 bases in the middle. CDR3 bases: TGTGCCATCAGGACTAACAGGTTGGCCCTCCACTTT. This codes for CAIRTNRLALHF.

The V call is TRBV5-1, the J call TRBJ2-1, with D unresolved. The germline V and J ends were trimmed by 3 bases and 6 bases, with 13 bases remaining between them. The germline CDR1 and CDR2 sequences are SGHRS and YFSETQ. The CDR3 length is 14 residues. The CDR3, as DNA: TGCGCCAGCAGCTCGCCGCCCTCCGCCAATGAGCAGTTCTTC. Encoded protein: CASSSPPSANEQFF.

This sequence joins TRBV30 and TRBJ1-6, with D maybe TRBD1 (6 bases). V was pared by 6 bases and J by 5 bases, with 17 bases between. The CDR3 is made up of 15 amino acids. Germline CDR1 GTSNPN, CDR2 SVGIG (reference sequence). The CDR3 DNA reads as TGTGCCTGCGGGACACCCTTCTGGGATAATTCACCCCTCCACTTT. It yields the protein CACGTPFWDNSPLHF.

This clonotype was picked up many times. The CDR3 DNA reads TGTGCCAGCTCACTCGACAGGAACACTGAAGCTTTCTTT. It encodes CASSLDRNTEAFF. V and J are TRBV18 and TRBJ1-1; the D gene is possibly TRBD1 (5 bases). There are 13 residues in the CDR3. V gave up 4 bases and J gave up 1 base, with 7 bases separating them. Germline V gives CDR1 KGHSH, CDR2 LQKENI.

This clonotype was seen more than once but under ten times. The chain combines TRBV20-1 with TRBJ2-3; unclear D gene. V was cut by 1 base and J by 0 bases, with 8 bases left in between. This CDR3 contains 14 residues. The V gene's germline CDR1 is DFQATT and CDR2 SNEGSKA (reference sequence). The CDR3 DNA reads TGCAGTGCTAGAGTCGGTAGTAGCACAGATACGCAGTATTTT. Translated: CSARVGSSTDTQYF.

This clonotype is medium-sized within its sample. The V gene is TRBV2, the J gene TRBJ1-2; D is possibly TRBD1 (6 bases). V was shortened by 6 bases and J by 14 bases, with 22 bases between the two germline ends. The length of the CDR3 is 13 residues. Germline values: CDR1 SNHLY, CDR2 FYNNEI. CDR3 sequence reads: CASSPRGDMARTF. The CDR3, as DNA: TGTGCCAGCAGCCCTAGGGGGGACATGGCACGAACCTTC.

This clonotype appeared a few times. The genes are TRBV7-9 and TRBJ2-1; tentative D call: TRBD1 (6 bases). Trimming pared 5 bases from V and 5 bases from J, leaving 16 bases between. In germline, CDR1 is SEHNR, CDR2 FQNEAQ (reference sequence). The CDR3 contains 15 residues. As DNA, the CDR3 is TGTGCCAGCAGCCTCGACAGGTCTGGCCACAATGAGCAGTTCTTC. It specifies CASSLDRSGHNEQFF.

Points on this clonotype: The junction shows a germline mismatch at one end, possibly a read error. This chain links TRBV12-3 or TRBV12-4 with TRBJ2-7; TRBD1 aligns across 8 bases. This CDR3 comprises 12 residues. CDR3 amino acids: CASSSRAGGPDF. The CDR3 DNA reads TGTGCCAGCAGTTCGAGGGCAGGGGGCCCGGACTTC.

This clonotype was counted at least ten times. DNA of the CDR3: TGCGCCAGCAGCCAGAACTCCTACAATGAGCAGTTCTTC. It specifies CASSQNSYNEQFF. The chain is built from TRBV4-3 and TRBJ2-1; D uncertain. Deletions cut 3 bases from V and 0 bases from J, with 3 bases between. Germline assignment: CDR1 LGHNA and CDR2 YSLEER. The CDR3 is made up of 13 amino acids.

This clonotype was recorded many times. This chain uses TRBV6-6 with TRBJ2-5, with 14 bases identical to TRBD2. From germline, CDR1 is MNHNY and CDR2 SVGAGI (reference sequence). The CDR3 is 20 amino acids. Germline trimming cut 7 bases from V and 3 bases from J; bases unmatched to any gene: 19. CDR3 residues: CASTRKATSGLAGEKETQYF. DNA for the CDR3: TGTGCCAGCACCAGGAAAGCTACCTCGGGACTAGCGGGGGAGAAAGAGACCCAGTACTTC.

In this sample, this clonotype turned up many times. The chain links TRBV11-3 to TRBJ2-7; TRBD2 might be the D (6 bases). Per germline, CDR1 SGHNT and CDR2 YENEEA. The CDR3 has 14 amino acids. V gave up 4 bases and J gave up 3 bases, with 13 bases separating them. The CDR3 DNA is TGTGCCAGCAGCTCTGGCGGGGAGCACTACGAGCAGTACTTC. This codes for CASSSGGEHYEQYF.

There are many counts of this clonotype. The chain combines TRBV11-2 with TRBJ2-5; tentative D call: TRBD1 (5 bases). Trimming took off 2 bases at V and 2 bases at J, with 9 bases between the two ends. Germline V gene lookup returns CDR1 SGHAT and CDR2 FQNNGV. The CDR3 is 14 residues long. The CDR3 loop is CASSLKGIQETQYF. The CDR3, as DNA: TGTGCCAGCAGCTTAAAGGGGATACAAGAGACCCAGTACTTC.

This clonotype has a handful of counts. The CDR3 sequence is CASSFGGVGYEQYF. The CDR3 DNA sequence: TGCGCCAGCAGCTTTGGGGGCGTGGGCTACGAGCAGTACTTC. The rearrangement uses TRBV5-1 and TRBJ2-7, with D maybe TRBD1 (6 bases). V was clipped by 2 bases and J by 3 bases, with 12 bases between them. CDR3 size: 14 residues. Germline loops: CDR1 SGHRS, CDR2 YFSETQ.

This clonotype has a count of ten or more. The CDR3 DNA reads TGTGCCAGCAGCACGACCCAAAACTATGGCTACACCTTC. Encoded protein: CASSTTQNYGYTF. The chain employs TRBV7-6 and TRBJ1-2, with unresolved D. CDR3 size: 13 residues. Trimming pared 5 bases from V and 2 bases from J, leaving 9 bases between. CDR1 SGHVS and CDR2 FNYEAQ come from the germline V gene.

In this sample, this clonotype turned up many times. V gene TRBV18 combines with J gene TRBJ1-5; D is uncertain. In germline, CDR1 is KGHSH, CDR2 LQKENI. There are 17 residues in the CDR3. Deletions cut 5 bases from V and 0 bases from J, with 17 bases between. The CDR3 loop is CASSTTRDYDSNQPQHF. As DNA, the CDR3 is TGTGCCAGCTCAACCACAAGGGATTATGATAGCAATCAGCCCCAGCATTTT.

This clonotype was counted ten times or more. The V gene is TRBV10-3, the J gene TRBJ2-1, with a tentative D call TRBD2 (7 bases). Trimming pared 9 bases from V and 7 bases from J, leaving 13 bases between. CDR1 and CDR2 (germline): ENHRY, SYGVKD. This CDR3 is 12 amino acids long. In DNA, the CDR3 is TGTGCCATGAGCGAGGGGGGGAATGAGCAGTTCTTC. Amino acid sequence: CAMSEGGNEQFF.

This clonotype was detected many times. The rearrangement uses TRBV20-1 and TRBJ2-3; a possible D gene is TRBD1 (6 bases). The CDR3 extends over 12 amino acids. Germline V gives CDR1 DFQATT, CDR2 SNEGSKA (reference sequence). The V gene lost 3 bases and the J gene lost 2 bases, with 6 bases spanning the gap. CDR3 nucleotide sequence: TGCAGTGCTAGGGGGGCCACAGATACGCAGTATTTT. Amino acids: CSARGATDTQYF.

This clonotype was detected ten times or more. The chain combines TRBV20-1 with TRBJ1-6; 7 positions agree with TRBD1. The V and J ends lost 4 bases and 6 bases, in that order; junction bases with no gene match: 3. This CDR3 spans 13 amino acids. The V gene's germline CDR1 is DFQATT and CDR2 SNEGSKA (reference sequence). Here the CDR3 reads CSAKDRLNSPLHF. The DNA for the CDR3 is TGCAGTGCTAAGGACAGGCTTAATTCACCCCTCCACTTT.

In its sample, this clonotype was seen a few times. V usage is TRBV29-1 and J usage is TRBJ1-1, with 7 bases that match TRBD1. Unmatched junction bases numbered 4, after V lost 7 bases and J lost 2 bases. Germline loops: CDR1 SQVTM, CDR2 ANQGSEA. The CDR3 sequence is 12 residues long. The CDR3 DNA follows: TGCAGCGGAGGGGGCGCTAACACTGAAGCTTTCTTT. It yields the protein CSGGGANTEAFF. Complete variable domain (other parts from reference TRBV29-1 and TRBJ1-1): SAVISQKPSRDICQRGTSLTIQCQVDSQVTMMFWYRQQPGQSLTLIATANQGSEATYESGFVIDKFPISRPNLTFSTLTVSNMSPEDSSIYLCSGGGANTEAFFGQGTRLTVV.

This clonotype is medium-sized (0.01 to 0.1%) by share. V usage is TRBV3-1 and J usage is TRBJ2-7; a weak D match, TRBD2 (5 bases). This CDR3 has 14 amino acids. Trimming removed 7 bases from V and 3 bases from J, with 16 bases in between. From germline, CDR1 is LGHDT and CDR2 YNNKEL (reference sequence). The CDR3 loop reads CASMKDGGFYEQYF. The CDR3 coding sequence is TGTGCCAGCATGAAGGACGGAGGATTCTACGAGCAGTACTTC.

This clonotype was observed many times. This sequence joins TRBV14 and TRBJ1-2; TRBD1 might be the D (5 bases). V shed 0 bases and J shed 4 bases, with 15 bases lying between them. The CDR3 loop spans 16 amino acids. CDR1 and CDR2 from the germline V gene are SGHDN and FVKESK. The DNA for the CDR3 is TGTGCCAGCAGCCAAGAGGAGGCAGGGTCGGGCTATGGCTACACCTTC. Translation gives CASSQEEAGSGYGYTF.

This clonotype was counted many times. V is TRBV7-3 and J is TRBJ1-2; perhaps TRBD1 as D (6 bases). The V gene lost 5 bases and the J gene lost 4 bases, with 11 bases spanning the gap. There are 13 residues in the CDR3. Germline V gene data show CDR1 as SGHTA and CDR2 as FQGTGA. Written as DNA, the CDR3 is TGTGCCAGCAGCCCCAGGGGCGGCTATGGCTACACCTTC. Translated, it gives CASSPRGGYGYTF.

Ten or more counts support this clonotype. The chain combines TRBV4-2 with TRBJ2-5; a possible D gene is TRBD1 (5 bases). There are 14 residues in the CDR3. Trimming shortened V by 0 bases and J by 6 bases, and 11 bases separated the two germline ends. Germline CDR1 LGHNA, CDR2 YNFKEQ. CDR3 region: CASSQDRGSKTQYF. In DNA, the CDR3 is TGTGCCAGCAGCCAAGATAGGGGTTCAAAGACCCAGTACTTC.

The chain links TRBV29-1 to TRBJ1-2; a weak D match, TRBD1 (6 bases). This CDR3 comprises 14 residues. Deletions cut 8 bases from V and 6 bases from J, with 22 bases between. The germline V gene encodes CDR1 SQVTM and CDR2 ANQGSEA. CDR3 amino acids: CSLREGRGFDGYTF. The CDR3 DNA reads TGCAGCCTCCGGGAGGGCAGGGGTTTTGATGGCTACACCTTC.

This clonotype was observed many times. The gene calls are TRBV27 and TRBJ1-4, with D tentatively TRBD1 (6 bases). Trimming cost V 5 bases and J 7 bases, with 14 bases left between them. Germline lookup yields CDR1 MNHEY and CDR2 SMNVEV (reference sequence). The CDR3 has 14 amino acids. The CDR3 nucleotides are TGTGCCAGCAGTAAACAGGGTCGGAGTGAAAAACTGTTTTTT. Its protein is CASSKQGRSEKLFF. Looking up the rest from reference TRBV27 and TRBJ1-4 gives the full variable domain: EAQVTQNPRYLITVTGKKLTVTCSQNMNHEYMSWYRQDPGLGLRQIYYSMNVEVTDKGDVPEGYKVSRKEKRNFPLILESPSPNQTSLYFCASSKQGRSEKLFFGSGTQLSVL.

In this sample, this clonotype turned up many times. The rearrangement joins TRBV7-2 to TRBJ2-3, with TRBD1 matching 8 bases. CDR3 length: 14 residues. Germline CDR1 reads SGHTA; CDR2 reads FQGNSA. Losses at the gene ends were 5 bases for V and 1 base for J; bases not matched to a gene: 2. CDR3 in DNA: TGTGCCAGCAGCCGACAGGGGCGCACAGATACGCAGTATTTT. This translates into CASSRQGRTDTQYF.

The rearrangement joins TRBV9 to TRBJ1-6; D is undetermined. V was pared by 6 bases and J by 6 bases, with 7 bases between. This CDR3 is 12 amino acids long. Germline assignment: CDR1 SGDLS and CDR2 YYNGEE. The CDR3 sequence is CASTRPNSPLHF. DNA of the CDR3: TGTGCCAGCACACGCCCTAATTCACCCCTCCACTTT.